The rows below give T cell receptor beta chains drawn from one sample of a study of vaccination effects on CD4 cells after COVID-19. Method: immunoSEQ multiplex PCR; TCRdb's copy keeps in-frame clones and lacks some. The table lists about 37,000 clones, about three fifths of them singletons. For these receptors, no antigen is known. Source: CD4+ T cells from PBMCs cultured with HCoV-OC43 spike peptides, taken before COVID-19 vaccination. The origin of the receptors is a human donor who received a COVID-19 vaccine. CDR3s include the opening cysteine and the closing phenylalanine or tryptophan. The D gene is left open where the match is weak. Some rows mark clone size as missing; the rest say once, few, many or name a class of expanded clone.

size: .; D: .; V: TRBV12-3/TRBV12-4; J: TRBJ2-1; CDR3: CASSIAAQQFF; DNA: TGTGCCAGCAGCATAGCGGCACAGCAGTTCTTC
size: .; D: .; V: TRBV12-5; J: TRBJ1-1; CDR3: CASGFWSGNRNTEAFF; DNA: TGTGCTAGTGGTTTCTGGTCCGGTAACCGGAACACTGAAGCTTTCTTT
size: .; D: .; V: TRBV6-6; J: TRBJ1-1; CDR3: CASSYTRAELNTEAFF; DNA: TGTGCCAGCAGTTACACCCGGGCAGAATTGAACACTGAAGCTTTCTTT
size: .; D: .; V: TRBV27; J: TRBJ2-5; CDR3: CASSLTRAETQYF; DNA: TGTGCCAGCAGTTTAACGAGGGCGGAGACCCAGTACTTC
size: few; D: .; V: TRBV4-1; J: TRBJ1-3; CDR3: CASSQDPSMKGNTIYF; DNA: TGCGCCAGCAGCCAAGATCCGTCCATGAAGGGAAACACCATATATTTT
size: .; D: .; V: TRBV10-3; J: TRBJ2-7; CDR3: CAISGSTGAYEQYF; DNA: TGTGCCATCAGTGGTTCGACAGGAGCCTACGAGCAGTACTTC
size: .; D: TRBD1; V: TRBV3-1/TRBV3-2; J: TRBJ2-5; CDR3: CASSQQGQGHETQYF; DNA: TGTGCCAGCAGCCAACAAGGACAGGGTCATGAGACCCAGTACTTC
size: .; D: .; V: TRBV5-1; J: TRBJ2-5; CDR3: CASSPGHQETQYF; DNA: TGCGCCAGCAGCCCGGGACACCAAGAGACCCAGTACTTC
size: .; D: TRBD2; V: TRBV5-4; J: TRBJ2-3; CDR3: CASSPRGGGRDTQYF; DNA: TGTGCCAGCAGCCCCAGGGGCGGGGGGAGAGATACGCAGTATTTT
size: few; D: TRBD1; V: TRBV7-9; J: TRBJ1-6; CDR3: CASSYGTGRSPLHF; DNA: TGTGCCAGCAGCTACGGGACAGGGAGATCACCCCTCCACTTT
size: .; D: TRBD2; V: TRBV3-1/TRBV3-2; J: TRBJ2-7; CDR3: CASSQSSGGPYEQYF; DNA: TGTGCCAGCAGCCAGTCTAGCGGGGGTCCCTACGAGCAGTACTTC
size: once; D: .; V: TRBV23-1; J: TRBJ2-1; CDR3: CASSQEEMTYNEQFF; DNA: TGCGCCAGCAGTCAAGAGGAAATGACCTACAATGAGCAGTTCTTC
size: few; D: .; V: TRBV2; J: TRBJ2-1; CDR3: CASKAGELYNEQFF; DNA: TGTGCCAGCAAGGCAGGGGAGTTGTACAATGAGCAGTTCTTC